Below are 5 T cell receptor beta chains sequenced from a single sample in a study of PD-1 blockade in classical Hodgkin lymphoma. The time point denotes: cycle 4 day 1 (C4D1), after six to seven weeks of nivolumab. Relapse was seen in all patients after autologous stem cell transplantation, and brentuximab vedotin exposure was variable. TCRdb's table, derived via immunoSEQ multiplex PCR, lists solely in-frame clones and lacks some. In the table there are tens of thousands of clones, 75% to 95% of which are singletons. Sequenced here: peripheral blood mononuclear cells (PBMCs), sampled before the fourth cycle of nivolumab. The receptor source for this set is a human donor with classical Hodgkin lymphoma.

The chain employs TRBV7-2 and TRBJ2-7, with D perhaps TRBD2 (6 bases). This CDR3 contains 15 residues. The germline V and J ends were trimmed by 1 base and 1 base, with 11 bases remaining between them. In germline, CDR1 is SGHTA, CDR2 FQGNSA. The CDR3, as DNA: TGTGCCAGCAGCTTAGGCGGGGTAGGGTCCTACGAGCAGTACTTC. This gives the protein CASSLGGVGSYEQYF.

The CDR3 here is CASSAGSSYEQYF. The CDR3 coding sequence is TGTGCCAGCTCAGCGGGAAGCTCCTACGAGCAGTACTTC. V is TRBV18 and J is TRBJ2-7; perhaps TRBD2 as D (6 bases). V was clipped by 5 bases and J by 0 bases, with 8 bases between them. The CDR3 is 13 amino acids. Looked up from germline, CDR1 is KGHSH and CDR2 is LQKENI.

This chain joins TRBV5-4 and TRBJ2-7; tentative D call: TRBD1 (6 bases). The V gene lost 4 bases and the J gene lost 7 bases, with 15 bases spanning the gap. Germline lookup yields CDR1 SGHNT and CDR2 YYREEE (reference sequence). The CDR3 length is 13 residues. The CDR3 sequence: CASSTDRQGEQYF. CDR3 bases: TGTGCCAGCAGCACAGACAGGCAAGGGGAGCAGTACTTC.

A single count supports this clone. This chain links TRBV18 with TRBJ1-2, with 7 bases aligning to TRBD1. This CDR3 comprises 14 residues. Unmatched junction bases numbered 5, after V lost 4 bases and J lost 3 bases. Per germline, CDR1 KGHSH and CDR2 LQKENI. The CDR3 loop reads CASSLSGTDYGYTF. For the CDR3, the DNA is TGTGCCAGCTCACTTTCCGGGACAGACTATGGCTACACCTTC.

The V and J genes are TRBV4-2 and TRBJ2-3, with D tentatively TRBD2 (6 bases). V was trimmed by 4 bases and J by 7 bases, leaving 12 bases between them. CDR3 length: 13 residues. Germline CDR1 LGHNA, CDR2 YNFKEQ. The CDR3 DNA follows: TGTGCCAGCAGCCCAATGGAGGGGAATACGCAGTATTTT. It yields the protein CASSPMEGNTQYF.